This T cell receptor beta chain was identified during a study of T cell clonotyping in hematopoietic cell transplantation. Study results and limitations: At the given depth, recipient repertoires were over 95% de novo clonotypes.

This clone was seen just once. The antigen is unknown. Germline V gene lookup returns CDR1 GTSNPN and CDR2 SVGIG (reference sequence). This CDR3 region has 16 residues. V was clipped by 0 bases and J by 7 bases; unmatched bases: 9. Generated by immunoSEQ multiplex PCR, the TCRdb table keeps only in-frame clones and is missing some. The sample has around 4,800 clones; around 17% are singletons. This sequence originates from a young adult male patient who had an allogeneic stem cell transplant, so the T cells may come from the graft donor. Some clones in this sample may be carry-over from other donors' samples. The J gene is TRBJ2-7, the V gene TRBV30; 13 positions match TRBD2. Sequencing was performed on PBMCs, taken 180 days after allogeneic stem cell transplant. CDR3 coding DNA: TGTGCCTGGAGTGTATCCCGGACTAGCGGGAGTGAAGAGCAGTACTTC. This encodes CAWSVSRTSGSEEQYF. Supplemented by reference TRBV30 and TRBJ2-7, the full variable domain reads SQTIHQWPATLVQPVGSPLSLECTVEGTSNPNLYWYRQAAGRGLQLLFYSVGIGQISSEVPQNLSASRPQDRQFILSSKKLLLSDSGFYLCAWSVSRTSGSEEQYFGPGTRLTVT.